This TCR beta chain is from a study of T cells expressing NK-cell markers. Study-wide background: The authors derived TCR beta repertoires from sorted CD3+CD56+NKG2C+, CD3+CD56+NKG2C- and CD3+CD56-NKG2C+ T cells. Just one sequenced donor of eight was HCMV-seronegative, while seven were seropositive. General observations from the study: In a few donors, these clonotypes also led the CD3+CD56-NKG2C+ fraction.

TCRdb reprocessed the 5' RACE reads, keeping one entry per CDR3 protein, no DNA. This repertoire includes around 140,000 distinct CDR3 sequences. In the case of this clonotype: Its target is not known.

The CDR3 extends over 11 amino acids. In germline, CDR1 is LNHDA, CDR2 SQIVND (reference sequence). This TCR derives from a man in his late teens or twenties in good health. Sequencing was performed on blood T cells: a sorted CD56 or NKG2C T cell subset, CD4+ or CD8+ T cells, or bulk PBMC T cells (not recorded which). The chain combines TRBV19 with TRBJ1-1. CDR3 loop: CASQVATEAFF.